Listed below are T cell receptor beta chains from one sample, sequenced in a study of shared clonotypes between healthy human individuals. Data came from immunoSEQ multiplex PCR; TCRdb stores just in-frame clones and leaves some out. The sample lists around 530,000 clones, around 78% occurring once. Source material: PBMCs. These receptor sequences come from a woman between 40 and 55 years old in good health. Some clones in this sample may be carry-over from other donors' samples. Each CDR3 is given with its conserved first and last residue. Each record gives: D gene, clone size, J gene, V gene, CDR3 DNA, CDR3 protein. The D gene is left open where the match is weak. A row's size may be missing; if present it is once, few, many or a size class.

>-|many|TRBJ2-3|TRBV4-3
TGCGCCAGCAGCCAAGACTGGGGGCTAGCGGCAAGCACAGATACGCAGTATTTT
CASSQDWGLAASTDTQYF
>TRBD1|-|TRBJ1-1|TRBV6-1
TGTGCCAGCAGATCGACAGGGGTGAACACTGAAGCTTTCTTT
CASRSTGVNTEAFF
>-|once|TRBJ1-4|TRBV5-6
TGTGCCAGCAGCTTTTGGGACGTACGGGAAAAACTGTTTTTT
CASSFWDVREKLFF
>-|-|TRBJ1-5|TRBV1
TGCACCAGCAGCCAAGATCCGGGACTCCCAATCTCTAGCAATCAGCCCCAGCATTTT
CTSSQDPGLPISSNQPQHF
>-|-|TRBJ2-7|TRBV6-1
TGTGCCAGCAGTCCCGGATCCTACGAGCAGTACTTC
CASSPGSYEQYF
>-|few|TRBJ2-7|TRBV5-1
TGCGCCAGCAGCCCAGAGGGGGACAACCCCTACGAGCAGTACTTC
CASSPEGDNPYEQYF
>TRBD2|-|TRBJ2-2|TRBV6-1
TGTGCCAGCAGGGGACTAGCGGGAGACACCGGGGAGCTGTTTTTT
CASRGLAGDTGELFF
>-|-|TRBJ1-1|TRBV5-4
TGTGCCAGCAGCACTCTCGACACTGAAGCTTTCTTT
CASSTLDTEAFF
>-|-|TRBJ2-5|TRBV9
TGTGCCAGCAGCTGGGCGGGACAGCAACAAGAGACCCAGTACTTC
CASSWAGQQQETQYF
>-|-|TRBJ2-2|TRBV6-1
TGTGCCAGCACGCCCAGTCGAGCAATAACCGGGGAGCTGTTTTTT
CASTPSRAITGELFF
>-|few|TRBJ2-7|TRBV19
TGTGCCAGTAGTACTATAGGACGGGAAGCCTACGAGCAGTACTTC
CASSTIGREAYEQYF
>-|-|TRBJ2-5|TRBV19
TGTGCCAGTAGTCAGGTTAGAGGAGACCAAGAGACCCAGTACTTC
CASSQVRGDQETQYF
>TRBD2|-|TRBJ2-5|TRBV29-1
TGCAGCGTTGGAGCGGGAGAGGGAGAGACCCAGTACTTC
CSVGAGEGETQYF
>-|-|TRBJ1-1|TRBV7-9
TGTGCCAGCAGCCCCAGGATCTCTGAAGCTTTCTTT
CASSPRISEAFF
>-|-|TRBJ2-5|TRBV11-3
TGTGCCAGCAGCTTATTGGCAGGAGGTATCCGGTACTTC
CASSLLAGGIRYF
>TRBD2|-|TRBJ2-7|TRBV10-3
TGTGCCATCAGTGAGACTAGCGGGAGGGCTGGAGAGCAGTACTTC
CAISETSGRAGEQYF
>-|-|TRBJ1-2|TRBV27
TGTGCCAGCAGTTTATCGGGGGTTTCGTATGGCTACACCTTC
CASSLSGVSYGYTF
>TRBD2|few|TRBJ2-7|TRBV19
TGTGCCAGTAGTATACCCGGGAGGTACGAGCAGTACTTC
CASSIPGRYEQYF
>-|-|TRBJ2-2|TRBV19
TGTGCCAGTAGTCAACCGGGACCCCTCGGTGGCACCGGGGAGCTGTTTTTT
CASSQPGPLGGTGELFF
>TRBD1|-|TRBJ2-7|TRBV7-6
TGTGCCAGCGGGAGGCCGGGACAGGGGGTACAGTACTTC
CASGRPGQGVQYF
>TRBD1|few|TRBJ2-7|TRBV30
TGTGCCTGGAAGGACAGGGGGCTCTGGGGGGAGCAGTACTTC
CAWKDRGLWGEQYF
>TRBD1|-|TRBJ2-3|TRBV19
TGTGCCAGTAGTATAGGGGGACAGAGCACAGATACGCAGTATTTT
CASSIGGQSTDTQYF
>TRBD1|few|TRBJ1-1|TRBV9
TGTGCCAGCAGCGTAGGCCCGGGACAGGGGGGGGAAGCTTTCTTT
CASSVGPGQGGEAFF
>-|-|TRBJ1-6|TRBV6-1
TGTGCCAGCAGTGAAATGTTTCGGAATTCACCCCTCCACTTT
CASSEMFRNSPLHF
>-|-|TRBJ1-2|TRBV27
TGTGCCAGCAGTTTTGGTCTGAACTATGGCTACACCTTC
CASSFGLNYGYTF
>TRBD2|once|TRBJ2-3|TRBV2
TGTGCCAGCAGTGAAGAGAGCGGGAGGGTAGATACGCAGTATTTT
CASSEESGRVDTQYF
>-|-|TRBJ2-4|TRBV29-1
TGCAGCGTTGGGCAGTTAGGCATTCAGTACTTC
CSVGQLGIQYF
>TRBD2|-|TRBJ2-7|TRBV5-1
TGCGCCAGCAGCTTGACTAGCGGGAGTCAAGAGCAGTACTTC
CASSLTSGSQEQYF
>-|-|TRBJ1-1|TRBV5-4
TGTGCCAGCAGCTTGGAAGGCAGGGACTGGGGCGCTTTCTTT
CASSLEGRDWGAFF
>-|-|TRBJ2-5|TRBV18
TGTGCCAGCTCACCCGACCAAGAGACCCAGTACTTC
CASSPDQETQYF
>TRBD2|-|TRBJ2-1|TRBV9
TGTGCCAGCAGCGTTTCGCTAGCGGGAGAGCTGAATGAGCAGTTCTTC
CASSVSLAGELNEQFF
>-|-|TRBJ1-4|TRBV28
TGTGCCAGCAGTTTCAGAGCTAATGAAAAACTGTTTTTT
CASSFRANEKLFF
>TRBD2|few|TRBJ2-1|TRBV6-6
TGTGCCAGCAAGCGGGAGGGGAATGAGCAGTTCTTC
CASKREGNEQFF
>-|-|TRBJ1-3|TRBV6-1
TGTGCCAGCCGAATAGAGGTTGGAAACACCATATATTTT
CASRIEVGNTIYF
>-|-|TRBJ2-5|TRBV5-1
TGCGCCAGCAGCCGGAGAGGGGGGTACGGAGAGACCCAGTACTTC
CASSRRGGYGETQYF
>TRBD2|-|TRBJ2-5|TRBV4-2
TGTGCCAGCAGCCAAGATAGGCAAGTAGCGGGAGGTTGGGGAGAGACCCAGTACTTC
CASSQDRQVAGGWGETQYF
>-|-|TRBJ2-1|TRBV6-1
TGTGCCAGCAGTGAAATAGTGGGGCCGGGACTCCTCTACAATGAGCAGTTCTTC
CASSEIVGPGLLYNEQFF
>-|-|TRBJ2-7|TRBV5-1
TGCGCCAGCAGCTTGGGGGACTTTCTCGGAGAGCGGTACTTC
CASSLGDFLGERYF
>-|-|TRBJ2-7|TRBV7-5
TGTGCCAGAAGCGCTCGGGAGGGCCCCTACGAGCAGTACTTC
CARSAREGPYEQYF
>TRBD1|once|TRBJ1-2|TRBV15
TGTGCCACCAGCAACCCAGGGGGCGGCTGGTCTCATGGCTACACCTTC
CATSNPGGGWSHGYTF
>-|-|TRBJ2-1|TRBV29-1
TGCAGCGTTGCCCCGCCGGGAAATGAGCAGTTCTTC
CSVAPPGNEQFF
>-|-|TRBJ1-5|TRBV2
TGTGCCAGCAGTGGGGGACGGATGATTGGGCCCCAGCATTTT
CASSGGRMIGPQHF
>TRBD1|-|TRBJ2-2|TRBV4-3
TGCGCCAGCAGCTTAACCGGGACAGACACCGGGGAGCTGTTTTTT
CASSLTGTDTGELFF
>TRBD2|once|TRBJ2-7|TRBV7-2
TGTGCCAGCAGCTTAGTAGGCCCGACTAGCGGGAGAGTTTACGAGCAGTACTTC
CASSLVGPTSGRVYEQYF
>-|-|TRBJ2-7|TRBV10-3
TGTGCCATCAGTGAGCTAGCTACCGAGCAGTACTTC
CAISELATEQYF
>-|-|TRBJ2-7|TRBV6-1
TGTGCCAGCAGTGAATATATAGTTTACGAGCAGTACTTC
CASSEYIVYEQYF
>-|-|TRBJ2-1|TRBV18
TGTGCCAGCTCACAACAAGGGGACAATGAGCAGTTCTTC
CASSQQGDNEQFF
>-|-|TRBJ2-3|TRBV5-5
TGTGCCAGCAGCTTTTCGTGGGCTAGCACAGATACGCAGTATTTT
CASSFSWASTDTQYF
>-|-|TRBJ2-2|TRBV27
TGTGCCAGCCGACAAACAACCGGGGAGCTGTTTTTT
CASRQTTGELFF
>TRBD2|-|TRBJ2-5|TRBV9
TGTGCCAGCAGCTCAACCGGGACTAGCGCTGAGACCCAGTACTTC
CASSSTGTSAETQYF
>TRBD2|-|TRBJ2-5|TRBV2
TGTGCCAGCAAGGATCTAGCGGGGCCCCAAGAGACCCAGTACTTC
CASKDLAGPQETQYF
>TRBD1|-|TRBJ1-1|TRBV27
TGTGCCAGCAGTCCGGGGACAGGCCGGCCCATAAAAGCTTTCTTT
CASSPGTGRPIKAFF